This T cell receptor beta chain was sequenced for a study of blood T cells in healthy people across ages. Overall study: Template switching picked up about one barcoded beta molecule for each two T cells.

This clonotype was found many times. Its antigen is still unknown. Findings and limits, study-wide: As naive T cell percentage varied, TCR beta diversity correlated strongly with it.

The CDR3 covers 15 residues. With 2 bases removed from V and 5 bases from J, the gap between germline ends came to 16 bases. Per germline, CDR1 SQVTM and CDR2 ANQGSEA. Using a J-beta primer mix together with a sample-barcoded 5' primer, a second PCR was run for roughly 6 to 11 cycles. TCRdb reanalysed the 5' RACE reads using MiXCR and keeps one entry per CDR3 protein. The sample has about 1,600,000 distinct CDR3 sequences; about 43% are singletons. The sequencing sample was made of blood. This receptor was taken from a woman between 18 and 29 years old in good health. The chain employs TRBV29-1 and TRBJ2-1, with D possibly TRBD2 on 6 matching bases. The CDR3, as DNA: TGCAGCGTTGAAAGGCGACTAGTGGAAAACAATGAGCAGTTCTTC. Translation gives CSVERRLVENNEQFF.